This entry concerns a single T cell receptor beta chain. Amplification targeted the TCR beta CDR3 regions, with RNA transcripts as the source material. A first-round RT-PCR used HTBI primers, followed by a second-round multiplex PCR. TCRdb processed the multiplex PCR reads anew with MiXCR; each CDR3 protein has one entry. The sample yields about 380,000 distinct CDR3 sequences, 15% seen once. The entry originates in a study of Graves' ophthalmopathy and Graves' hyperthyroidism. The V end was cut by 4 bases, the J end by 0 bases, with 10 bases between. Germline-derived CDR1 and CDR2 are DFQATT and SNEGSKA (reference sequence). The CDR3 extends over 14 amino acids.

The chain employs TRBV20-1 and TRBJ1-3; no reliable D call. The sequenced sample was peripheral blood. The TCR sequence derives from a woman aged 18-30 years with stable Graves' hyperthyroidism. CDR3 nucleotide sequence: TGCAGTGCTAATCATCGCAGCTCTGGAAACACCATATATTTT. Protein sequence: CSANHRSSGNTIYF.